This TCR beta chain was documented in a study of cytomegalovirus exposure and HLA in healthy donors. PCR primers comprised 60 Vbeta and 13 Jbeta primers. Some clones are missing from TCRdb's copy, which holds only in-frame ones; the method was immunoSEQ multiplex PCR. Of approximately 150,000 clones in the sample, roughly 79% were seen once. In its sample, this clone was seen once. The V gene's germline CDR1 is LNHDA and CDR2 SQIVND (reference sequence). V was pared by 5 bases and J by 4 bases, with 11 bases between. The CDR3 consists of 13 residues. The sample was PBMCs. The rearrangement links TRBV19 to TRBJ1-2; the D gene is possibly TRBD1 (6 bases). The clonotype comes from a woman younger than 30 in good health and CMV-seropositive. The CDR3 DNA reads TGTGCCAGTAGTTCTACAGGGACCTATGGCTACACCTTC. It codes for CASSSTGTYGYTF.